This T cell receptor beta chain was sequenced during a study of patients and donors after allogeneic stem cell transplantation. This CDR3 contains 16 residues. Germline lookup yields CDR1 MGHDK and CDR2 SYGVNS. The V end was cut by 6 bases, the J end by 0 bases, with 15 bases between. This clonotype has just a few counts. TCRdb analysed the RT-PCR reads with MiXCR anew, one entry per CDR3 protein. Of about 960,000 distinct CDR3 sequences listed, more than 15% are singletons. The chain uses TRBV25-1 and TRBJ2-1; D gene ambiguous. The receptor was derived from a human donor who was either an allogeneic HSCT recipient or a stem cell or donor lymphocyte infusion donor (not recorded which). It is not recorded whose cells these are; they may come from a transplant donor. Input material: blood, either unsorted or a sorted T cell fraction (not recorded which). DNA of the CDR3: TGTGCCAGCAGGCAGGTTTTTCCAAGCTCCTACAATGAGCAGTTCTTC. It yields the protein CASRQVFPSSYNEQFF.